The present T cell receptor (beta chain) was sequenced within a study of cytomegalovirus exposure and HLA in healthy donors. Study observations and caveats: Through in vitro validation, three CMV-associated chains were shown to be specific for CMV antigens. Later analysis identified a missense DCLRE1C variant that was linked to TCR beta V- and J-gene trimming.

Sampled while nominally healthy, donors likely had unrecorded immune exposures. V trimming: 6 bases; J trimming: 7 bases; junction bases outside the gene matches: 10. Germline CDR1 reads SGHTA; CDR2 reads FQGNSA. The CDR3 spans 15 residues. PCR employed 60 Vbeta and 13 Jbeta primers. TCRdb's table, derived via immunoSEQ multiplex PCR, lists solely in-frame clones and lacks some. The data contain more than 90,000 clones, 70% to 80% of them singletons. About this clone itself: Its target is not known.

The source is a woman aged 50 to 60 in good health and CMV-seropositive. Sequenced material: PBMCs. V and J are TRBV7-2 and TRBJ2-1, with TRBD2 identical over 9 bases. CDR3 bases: TGTGCCAGCAGTCTATGGTCGACTAGCGGTAATGAGCAGTTCTTC. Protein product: CASSLWSTSGNEQFF.